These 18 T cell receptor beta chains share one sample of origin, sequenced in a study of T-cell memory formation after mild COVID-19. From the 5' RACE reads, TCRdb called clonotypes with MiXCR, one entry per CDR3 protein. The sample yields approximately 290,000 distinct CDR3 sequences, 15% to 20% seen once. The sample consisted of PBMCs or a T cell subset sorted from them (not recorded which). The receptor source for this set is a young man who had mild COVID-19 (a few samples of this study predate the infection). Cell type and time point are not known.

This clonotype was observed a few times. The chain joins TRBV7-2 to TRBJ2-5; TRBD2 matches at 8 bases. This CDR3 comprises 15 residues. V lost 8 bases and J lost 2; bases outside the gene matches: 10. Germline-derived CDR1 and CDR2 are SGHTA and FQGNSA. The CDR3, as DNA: TGTGCCAGCGGAAAGCGGGGGCCCGGGCAAGAGACCCAGTACTTC. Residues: CASGKRGPGQETQYF.

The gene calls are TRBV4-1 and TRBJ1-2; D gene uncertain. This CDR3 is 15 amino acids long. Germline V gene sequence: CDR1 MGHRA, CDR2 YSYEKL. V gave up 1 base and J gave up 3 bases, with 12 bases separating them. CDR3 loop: CASSQVQSDYYGYTF. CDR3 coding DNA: TGCGCCAGCAGCCAAGTGCAGTCTGACTACTATGGCTACACCTTC.

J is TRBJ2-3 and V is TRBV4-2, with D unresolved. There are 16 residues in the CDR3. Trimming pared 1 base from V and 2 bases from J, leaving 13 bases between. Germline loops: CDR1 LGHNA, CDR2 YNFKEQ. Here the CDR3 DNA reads TGTGCCAGCAGCCAAGGGTTGGAGCTTAACACAGATACGCAGTATTTT. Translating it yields CASSQGLELNTDTQYF.

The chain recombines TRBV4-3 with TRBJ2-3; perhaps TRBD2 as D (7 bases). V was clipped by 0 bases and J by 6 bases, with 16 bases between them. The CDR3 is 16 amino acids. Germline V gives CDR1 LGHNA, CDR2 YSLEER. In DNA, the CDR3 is TGCGCCAGCAGCCAAGATTTGGAGGGGGGGCGGGATACGCAGTATTTT. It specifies CASSQDLEGGRDTQYF.

CDR3 sequence: CASSLVAVNTEAFF. CDR3 sequence (DNA): TGTGCCAGCAGCTTGGTAGCGGTGAACACTGAAGCTTTCTTT. The V and J genes are TRBV5-6 and TRBJ1-1; D unclear. The CDR3 sequence is 14 residues long. The V end was cut by 0 bases, the J end by 0 bases, with 6 bases between. Germline CDR1 and CDR2: SGHDT and YYEEEE.

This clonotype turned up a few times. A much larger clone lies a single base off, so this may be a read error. In DNA form, the CDR3 reads TGTGCCAGCAGTACACGGAACACCGGGGAGCTGTTTTTT. This sequence encodes CASSTRNTGELFF. This chain uses TRBV6-6 with TRBJ2-2; D is undetermined. V was clipped by 5 bases and J by 1 base, with 5 bases between them. CDR1 and CDR2 (germline): MNHNY, SVGAGI (reference sequence). The CDR3 has 13 amino acids.

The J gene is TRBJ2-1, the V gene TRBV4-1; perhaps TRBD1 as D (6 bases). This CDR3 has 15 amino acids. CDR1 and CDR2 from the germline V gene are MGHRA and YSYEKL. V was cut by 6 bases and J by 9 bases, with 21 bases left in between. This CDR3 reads CASSPLTGYSGEQFF. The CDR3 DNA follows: TGCGCCAGCAGTCCTCTCACAGGGTACAGTGGTGAGCAGTTCTTC.

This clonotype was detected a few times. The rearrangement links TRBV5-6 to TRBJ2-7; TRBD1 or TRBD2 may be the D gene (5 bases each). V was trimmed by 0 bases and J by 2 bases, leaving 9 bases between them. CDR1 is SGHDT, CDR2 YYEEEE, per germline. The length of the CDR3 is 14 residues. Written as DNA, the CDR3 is TGTGCCAGCAGCTTGGCCGGGGCTCCCTACGAGCAGTACGTC. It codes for CASSLAGAPYEQYV.

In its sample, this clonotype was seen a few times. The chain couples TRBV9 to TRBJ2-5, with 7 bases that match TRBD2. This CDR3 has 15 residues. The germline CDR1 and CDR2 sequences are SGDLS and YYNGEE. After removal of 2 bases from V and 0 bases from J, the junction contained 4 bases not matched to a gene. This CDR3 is CASSVSGEYQETQYF. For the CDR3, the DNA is TGTGCCAGCAGCGTCAGCGGGGAGTACCAAGAGACCCAGTACTTC. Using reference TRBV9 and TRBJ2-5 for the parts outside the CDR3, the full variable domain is DSGVTQTPKHLITATGQRVTLRCSPRSGDLSVYWYQQSLDQGLQFLIQYYNGEERAKGNILERFSAQQFPDLHSELNLSSLELGDSALYFCASSVSGEYQETQYFGPGTRLLVL.

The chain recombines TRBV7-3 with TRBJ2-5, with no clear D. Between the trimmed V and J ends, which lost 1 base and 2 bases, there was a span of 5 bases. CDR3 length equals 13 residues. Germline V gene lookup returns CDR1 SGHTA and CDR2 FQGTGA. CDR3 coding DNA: TGTGCCAGCAGCTTAAGCCGGCAAGAGACCCAGTACTTC. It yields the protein CASSLSRQETQYF.

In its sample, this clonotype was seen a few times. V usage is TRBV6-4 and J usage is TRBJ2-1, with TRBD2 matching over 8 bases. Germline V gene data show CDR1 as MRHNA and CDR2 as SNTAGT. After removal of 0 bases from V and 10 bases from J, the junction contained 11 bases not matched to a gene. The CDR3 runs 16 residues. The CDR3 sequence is CASSDSGLAPVGEQFF. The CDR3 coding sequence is TGTGCCAGCAGTGACTCCGGACTAGCTCCGGTCGGGGAGCAGTTCTTC.

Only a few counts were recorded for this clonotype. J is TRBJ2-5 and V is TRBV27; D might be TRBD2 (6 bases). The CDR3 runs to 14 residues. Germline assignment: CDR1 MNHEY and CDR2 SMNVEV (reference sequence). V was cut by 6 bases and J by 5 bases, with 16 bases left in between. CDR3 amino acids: CASSFFGGWETQYF. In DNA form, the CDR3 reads TGTGCCAGCAGCTTCTTCGGGGGTTGGGAGACCCAGTACTTC.

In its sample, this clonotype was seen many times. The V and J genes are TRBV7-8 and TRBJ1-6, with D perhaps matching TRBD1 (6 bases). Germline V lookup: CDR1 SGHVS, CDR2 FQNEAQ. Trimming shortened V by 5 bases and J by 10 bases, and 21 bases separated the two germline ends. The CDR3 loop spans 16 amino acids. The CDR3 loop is CASSPPRQGNLSPLHF. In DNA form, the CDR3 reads TGTGCCAGCAGCCCCCCCCGGCAGGGGAATCTATCACCCCTCCACTTT.

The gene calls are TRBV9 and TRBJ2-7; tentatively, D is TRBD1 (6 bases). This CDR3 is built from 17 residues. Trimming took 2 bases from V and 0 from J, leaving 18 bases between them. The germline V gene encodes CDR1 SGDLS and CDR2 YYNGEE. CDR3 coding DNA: TGTGCCAGCAGCGTGGGCCTGGGGGCACAGTACTCCTACGAGCAGTACTTC. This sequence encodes CASSVGLGAQYSYEQYF.

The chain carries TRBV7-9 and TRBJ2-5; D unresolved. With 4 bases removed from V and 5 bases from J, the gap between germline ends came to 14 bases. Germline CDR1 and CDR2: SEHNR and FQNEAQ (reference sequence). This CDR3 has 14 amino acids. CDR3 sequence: CASSYTVYRETQYF. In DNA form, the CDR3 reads TGTGCCAGCAGCTACACGGTCTATCGGGAGACCCAGTACTTC.

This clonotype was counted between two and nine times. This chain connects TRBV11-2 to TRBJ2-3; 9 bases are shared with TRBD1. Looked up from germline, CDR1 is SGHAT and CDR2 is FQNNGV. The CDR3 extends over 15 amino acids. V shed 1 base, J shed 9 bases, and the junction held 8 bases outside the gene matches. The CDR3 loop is CASSLGSGQGKTQYF. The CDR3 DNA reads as TGTGCCAGCAGCTTAGGAAGTGGACAGGGGAAGACGCAGTATTTT.

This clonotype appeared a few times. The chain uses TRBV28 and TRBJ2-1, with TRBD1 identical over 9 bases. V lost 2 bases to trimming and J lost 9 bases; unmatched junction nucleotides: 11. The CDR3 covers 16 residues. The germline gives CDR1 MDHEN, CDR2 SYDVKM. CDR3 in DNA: TGTGCCAGCAGTTTACACCGGGACAGGGTTATCGCTGAGCAGTTCTTC. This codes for CASSLHRDRVIAEQFF.

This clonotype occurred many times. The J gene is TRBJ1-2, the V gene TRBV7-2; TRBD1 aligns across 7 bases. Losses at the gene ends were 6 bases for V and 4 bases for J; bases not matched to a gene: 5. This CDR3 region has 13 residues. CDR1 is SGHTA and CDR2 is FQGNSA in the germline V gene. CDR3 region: CASRTRDSYGYTF. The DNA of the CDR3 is TGTGCCAGCAGGACACGGGACAGCTATGGCTACACCTTC.